A single sample gave rise to the 20 T cell receptor beta chains below, sequenced in a study of Ad26.COV2.S vaccination and SARS-CoV-2 variants. The data were produced by immunoSEQ multiplex PCR, yet TCRdb's version contains in-frame clones alone and is incomplete. Of hundreds of thousands of clones listed, around 92% are singletons. The sequenced sample was peripheral blood, obtained after recovery from COVID-19. The origin of the receptors is a human donor who had recovered from COVID-19.

This chain links TRBV19 with TRBJ1-2, with 8 nucleotides matching TRBD1. The CDR3 length is 16 residues. J was trimmed by 3 bases and V by 6 bases; bases with no gene match: 12. Germline V gives CDR1 LNHDA, CDR2 SQIVND (reference sequence). CDR3 sequence (DNA): TGTGCCAGTAGGGATGACAGGGGCAGACATTACTATGGCTACACCTTC. Translating it yields CASRDDRGRHYYGYTF.

This clone was found once. The CDR3 DNA reads as TGCGCCAGCAGCTTACACATGGGCACTGAAGCTTTCTTT. The encoded protein is CASSLHMGTEAFF. The V and J genes are TRBV10-2 and TRBJ1-1, with D unclear. The CDR3 sequence is 13 residues long. From germline, CDR1 is WSHSY and CDR2 SAAADI. Trimming removed 6 bases from V and 4 bases from J, with 12 bases in between.

This sequence joins TRBV2 and TRBJ2-2; no firm D call. The V and J ends lost 3 bases and 6 bases respectively, with 8 bases between them. CDR1 and CDR2 from the germline V gene are SNHLY and FYNNEI. This CDR3 spans 13 amino acids. The CDR3, as DNA: TGTGCCAGCAGTGAGGGTGCCCCCGGGGAGCTGTTTTTT. This codes for CASSEGAPGELFF. Full variable domain (missing parts from reference TRBV2 and TRBJ2-2): EPEVTQTPSHQVTQMGQEVILRCVPISNHLYFYWYRQILGQKVEFLVSFYNNEISEKSEIFDDQFSVERPDGSNFTLKIRSTKLEDSAMYFCASSEGAPGELFFGEGSRLTVL.

The chain recombines TRBV19 with TRBJ1-1; 10 nucleotides line up with TRBD1. V shed 6 bases, J shed 5 bases, and the junction held 3 bases outside the gene matches. The length of the CDR3 is 13 residues. The germline V gene encodes CDR1 LNHDA and CDR2 SQIVND (reference sequence). CDR3 DNA: TGTGCCAGTAGGGACAGGGGGGGGACTGAAGCTTTCTTT. This encodes CASRDRGGTEAFF.

The rearrangement uses TRBV11-2 and TRBJ2-4; TRBD2 is a possible D gene (5 bases). Germline lookup yields CDR1 SGHAT and CDR2 FQNNGV. Trimming removed 3 bases at V and 0 bases at J, with 21 bases between. The CDR3 consists of 19 residues. The CDR3 coding sequence is TGTGCCAGCAGCTTTTCCGGGGTGGCCCCGCCGCTAGCCAAAAACATTCAGTACTTC. It codes for CASSFSGVAPPLAKNIQYF. Variable domain in full (rest from reference TRBV11-2 and TRBJ2-4): EAGVAQSPRYKIIEKRQSVAFWCNPISGHATLYWYQQILGQGPKLLIQFQNNGVVDDSQLPKDRFSAERLKGVDSTLKIQPAKLEDSAVYLCASSFSGVAPPLAKNIQYFGAGTRLSVL.

V usage is TRBV3-1 (or the pseudogene TRBV3-2) and J usage is TRBJ2-7, with a weak D call TRBD1 (6 bases). Trimming cost V 7 bases and J 1 base, with 11 bases left between them. The CDR3 contains 13 residues. Per germline, CDR1 LGHDT and CDR2 YNNKEL (reference sequence). CDR3 DNA: TGTGCCAGCACCCGGACAGAGTCCTACGAGCAGTACTTC. Its protein is CASTRTESYEQYF.

This clone was seen a single time. The chain joins TRBV11-3 to TRBJ2-3; the D is unclear. With 3 bases removed from V and 0 bases from J, the gap between germline ends came to 10 bases. The CDR3 totals 15 residues. Germline CDR1 is SGHNT and CDR2 is YENEEA. CDR3 sequence reads: CASSFGGASTDTQYF. CDR3 nucleotide sequence: TGTGCCAGCAGCTTTGGCGGAGCTAGCACAGATACGCAGTATTTT.

The V gene is TRBV2, the J gene TRBJ1-1, with D possibly being TRBD1 (6 bases). With 7 bases removed from V and 3 bases from J, the gap between germline ends came to 15 bases. Germline assignment: CDR1 SNHLY and CDR2 FYNNEI. This CDR3 has 14 residues. In DNA form, the CDR3 reads TGTGCCAGCAAAAAACAGGGAGGAGACACTGAAGCTTTCTTT. Residues: CASKKQGGDTEAFF.

This clone was found a few times. The chain joins TRBV3-1 (or the pseudogene TRBV3-2) to TRBJ1-1; D gene ambiguous. The V and J ends lost 2 bases and 2 bases respectively, with 9 bases between them. CDR1 is LGHDT and CDR2 is YNNKEL in the germline V gene (reference sequence). The CDR3 has 14 residues. The CDR3 sequence is CASSQWPPNTEAFF. Written as DNA, the CDR3 is TGTGCCAGCAGCCAATGGCCTCCCAACACTGAAGCTTTCTTT.

The chain uses TRBV19 and TRBJ2-7; TRBD1 agrees at 10 bases. This CDR3 contains 14 residues. Trimming took 4 bases from V and 6 from J; bases not matched to a gene: 6. Per the germline V gene, CDR1 is LNHDA and CDR2 is SQIVND (reference sequence). The CDR3 region is CASSRQGALSEQYF. DNA of the CDR3: TGTGCCAGTAGTAGACAGGGGGCGTTAAGCGAGCAGTACTTC.

This chain links TRBV4-3 with TRBJ1-1; weak D call: TRBD1 (5 bases). V lost 5 bases and J 4 bases, leaving 11 bases between the germline ends. CDR3 length: 13 amino acids. Germline V gene lookup returns CDR1 LGHNA and CDR2 YSLEER. The CDR3 here is CASSGGWGTEAFF. The CDR3 DNA reads as TGCGCCAGCAGCGGGGGGTGGGGCACTGAAGCTTTCTTT.

J is TRBJ1-1 and V is TRBV7-2; D perhaps matches TRBD1 (6 bases). V was trimmed by 5 bases and J by 2 bases, leaving 15 bases between them. There are 15 residues in the CDR3. Germline assignment: CDR1 SGHTA and CDR2 FQGNSA. The CDR3 region is CASSTQGRFNTEAFF. CDR3 coding DNA: TGTGCCAGCAGCACACAGGGACGGTTTAACACTGAAGCTTTCTTT.

The CDR3 DNA sequence: TGTGCCAGTAGTATCCCTAGCGGGGGGGCCCGTGAGCAGTTCTTC. Its protein product is CASSIPSGGAREQFF. The J gene is TRBJ2-1, the V gene TRBV19; 12 bases agree with TRBD2. The junction had 6 bases not matched to a gene; V was cut back by 3 bases and J by 9 bases. This CDR3 is built from 15 residues. Germline-derived CDR1 and CDR2 are LNHDA and SQIVND (reference sequence).

The gene calls are TRBV6-5 and TRBJ1-2; the D is unclear. CDR3 length: 13 residues. Germline V gives CDR1 MNHEY, CDR2 SVGAGI. V lost 4 bases to trimming and J lost 8 bases, with 14 bases between them. The CDR3: CASSLGMERGYTF. The CDR3 DNA is TGTGCCAGCAGTTTGGGGATGGAGCGGGGCTACACCTTC.

This clone was counted once. The chain has TRBV4-3 and TRBJ1-6, with TRBD1 matching over 7 bases. The CDR3 contains 12 residues. The V segment lost 6 bases and the J segment 8 bases; nucleotides outside the gene matches: 1. The germline CDR1 and CDR2 sequences are LGHNA and YSLEER. In DNA, the CDR3 is TGCGCCAGCAGTCAGGGGGATTCACCCCTCCACTTT. Translated, it gives CASSQGDSPLHF.

This chain uses TRBV19 with TRBJ2-3; D may be TRBD1 or TRBD2 (5 bases each). This CDR3 is 15 amino acids long. With 5 bases removed from V and 2 bases from J, the gap between germline ends came to 14 bases. Germline lookup yields CDR1 LNHDA and CDR2 SQIVND (reference sequence). CDR3 nucleotide sequence: TGTGCCAGTAGTGGGACCTCAACGGACACAGATACGCAGTATTTT. Translated: CASSGTSTDTDTQYF.

The V gene is TRBV11-3, the J gene TRBJ2-5; D is unresolved. The CDR3 has 13 amino acids. Trimming shortened V by 2 bases and J by 7 bases, and 11 bases separated the two germline ends. CDR1 SGHNT and CDR2 YENEEA come from the germline V gene. The CDR3 here is CASSLSPTMTQYF. The CDR3 DNA sequence: TGTGCCAGCAGCTTAAGCCCGACGATGACCCAGTACTTC.

This sequence joins TRBV6-2 or TRBV6-3 and TRBJ1-1, with 7 nucleotides matching TRBD1. Trimming removed 2 bases from V and 10 bases from J; junction bases left unmatched: 10. The CDR3 is made up of 14 amino acids. In germline, CDR1 is MNHEY, CDR2 SVGEGT. CDR3 DNA sequence: TGTGCCAGCAGTTACCGGGACAGTGTATTGGGAGCTTTCTTT. Its protein product is CASSYRDSVLGAFF.

The V gene is TRBV20-1, the J gene TRBJ2-5; D is unresolved. V was pared by 3 bases and J by 4 bases, with 6 bases between. CDR1 and CDR2 from the germline V gene are DFQATT and SNEGSKA (reference sequence). The CDR3 runs to 11 residues. This CDR3 is CSARPAETQYF. The DNA for the CDR3 is TGCAGTGCTAGGCCAGCAGAGACCCAGTACTTC.

This clone is a singleton in its sample. J is TRBJ2-2 and V is TRBV27; 8 nucleotides align to TRBD1. This CDR3 contains 15 residues. The V gene's germline CDR1 is MNHEY and CDR2 SMNVEV (reference sequence). Losses at the gene ends were 6 bases for V and 3 bases for J; bases not matched to a gene: 6. The CDR3 protein is CASRPQGVYTGELFF. CDR3 in DNA: TGTGCCAGCAGGCCACAGGGGGTATACACCGGGGAGCTGTTTTTT.